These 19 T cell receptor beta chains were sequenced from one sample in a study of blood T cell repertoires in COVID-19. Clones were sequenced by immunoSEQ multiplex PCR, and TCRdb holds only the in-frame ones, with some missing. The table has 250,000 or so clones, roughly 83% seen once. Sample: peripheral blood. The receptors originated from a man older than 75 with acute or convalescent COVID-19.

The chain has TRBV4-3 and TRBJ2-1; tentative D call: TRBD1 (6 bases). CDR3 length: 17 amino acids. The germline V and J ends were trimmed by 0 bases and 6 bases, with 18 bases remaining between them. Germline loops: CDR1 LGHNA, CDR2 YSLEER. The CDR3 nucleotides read TGCGCCAGCAGCCAAGAAGTTCTGCAGGGGATCCCCAATGAGCAGTTCTTC. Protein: CASSQEVLQGIPNEQFF.

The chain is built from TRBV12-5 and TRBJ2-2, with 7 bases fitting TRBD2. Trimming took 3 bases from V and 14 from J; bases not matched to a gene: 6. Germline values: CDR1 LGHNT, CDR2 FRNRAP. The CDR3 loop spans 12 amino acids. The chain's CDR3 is CASGFPGGVLFF. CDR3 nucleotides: TGTGCTAGTGGTTTCCCTGGGGGGGTACTGTTTTTT.

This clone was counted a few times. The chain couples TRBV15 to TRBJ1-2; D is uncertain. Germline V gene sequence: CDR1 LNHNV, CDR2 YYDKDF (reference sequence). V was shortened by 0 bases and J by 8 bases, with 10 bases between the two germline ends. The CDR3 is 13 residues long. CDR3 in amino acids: CATSREYNEGYTF. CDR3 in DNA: TGTGCCACCAGCAGAGAATACAACGAAGGCTACACCTTC.

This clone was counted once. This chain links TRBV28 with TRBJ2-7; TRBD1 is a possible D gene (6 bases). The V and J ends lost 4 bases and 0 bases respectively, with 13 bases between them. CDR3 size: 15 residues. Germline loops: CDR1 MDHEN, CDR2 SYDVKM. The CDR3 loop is CASSSPGVSSYEQYF. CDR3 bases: TGTGCCAGCAGTTCGCCAGGGGTTAGCTCCTACGAGCAGTACTTC.

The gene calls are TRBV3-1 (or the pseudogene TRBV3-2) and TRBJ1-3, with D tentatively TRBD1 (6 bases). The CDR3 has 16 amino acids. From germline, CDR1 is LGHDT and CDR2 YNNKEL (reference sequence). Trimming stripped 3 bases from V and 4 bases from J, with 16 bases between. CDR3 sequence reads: CASSQNRGARGNTIYF. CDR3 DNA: TGTGCCAGCAGCCAGAATCGGGGGGCGCGGGGAAACACCATATATTTT.

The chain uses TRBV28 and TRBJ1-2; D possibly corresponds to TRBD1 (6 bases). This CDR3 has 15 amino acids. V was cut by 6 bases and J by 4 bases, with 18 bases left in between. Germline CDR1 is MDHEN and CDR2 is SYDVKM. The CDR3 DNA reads TGTGCCAGCAGCCCAAGTACAGGGTTTGGCTATGGCTACACCTTC. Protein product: CASSPSTGFGYGYTF.

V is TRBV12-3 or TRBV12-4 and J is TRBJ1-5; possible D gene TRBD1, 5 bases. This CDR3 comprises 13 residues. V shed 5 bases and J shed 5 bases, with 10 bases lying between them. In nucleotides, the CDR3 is TGTGCCAGCAGTATATCACAGGATCAGCCCCAGCATTTT. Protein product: CASSISQDQPQHF.

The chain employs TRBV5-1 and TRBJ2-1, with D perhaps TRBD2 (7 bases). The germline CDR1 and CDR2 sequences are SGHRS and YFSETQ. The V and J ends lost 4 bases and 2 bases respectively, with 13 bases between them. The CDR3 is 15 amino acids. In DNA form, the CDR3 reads TGCGCCAGCAGCCCTAGGGGGGGCGCCTACAATGAGCAGTTCTTC. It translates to CASSPRGGAYNEQFF.

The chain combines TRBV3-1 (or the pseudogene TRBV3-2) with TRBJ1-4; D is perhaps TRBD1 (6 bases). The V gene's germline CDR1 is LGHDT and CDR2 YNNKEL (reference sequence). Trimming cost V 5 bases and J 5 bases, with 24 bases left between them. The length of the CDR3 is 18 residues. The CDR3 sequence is CASSAQRPGGGENEKLFF. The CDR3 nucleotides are TGTGCCAGCAGCGCTCAAAGGCCGGGAGGGGGGGAAAATGAAAAACTGTTTTTT.

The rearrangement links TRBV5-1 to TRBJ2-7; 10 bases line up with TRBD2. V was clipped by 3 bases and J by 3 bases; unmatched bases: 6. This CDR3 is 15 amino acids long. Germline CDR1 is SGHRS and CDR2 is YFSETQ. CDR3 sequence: CASSWASGGNYEQYF. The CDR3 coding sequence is TGCGCCAGCAGCTGGGCTAGCGGGGGTAACTACGAGCAGTACTTC. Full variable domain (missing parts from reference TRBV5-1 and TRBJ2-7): KAGVTQTPRYLIKTRGQQVTLSCSPISGHRSVSWYQQTPGQGLQFLFEYFSETQRNKGNFPGRFSGRQFSNSRSEMNVSTLELGDSALYLCASSWASGGNYEQYFGPGTRLTVT.

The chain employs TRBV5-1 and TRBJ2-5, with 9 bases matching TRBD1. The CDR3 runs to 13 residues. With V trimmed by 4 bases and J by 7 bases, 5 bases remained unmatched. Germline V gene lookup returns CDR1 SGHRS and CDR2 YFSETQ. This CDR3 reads CASSTGQGATQYF. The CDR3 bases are TGCGCCAGCAGCACGGGACAGGGCGCGACCCAGTACTTC. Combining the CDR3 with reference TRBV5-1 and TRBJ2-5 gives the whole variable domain KAGVTQTPRYLIKTRGQQVTLSCSPISGHRSVSWYQQTPGQGLQFLFEYFSETQRNKGNFPGRFSGRQFSNSRSEMNVSTLELGDSALYLCASSTGQGATQYFGPGTRLLVL.

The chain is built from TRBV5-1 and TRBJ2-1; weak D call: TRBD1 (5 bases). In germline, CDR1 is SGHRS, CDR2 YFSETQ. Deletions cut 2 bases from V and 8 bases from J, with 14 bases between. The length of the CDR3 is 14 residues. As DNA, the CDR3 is TGCGCCAGCAGCTTAGACAGTCCAAGAGATGAGCAGTTCTTC. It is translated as CASSLDSPRDEQFF.

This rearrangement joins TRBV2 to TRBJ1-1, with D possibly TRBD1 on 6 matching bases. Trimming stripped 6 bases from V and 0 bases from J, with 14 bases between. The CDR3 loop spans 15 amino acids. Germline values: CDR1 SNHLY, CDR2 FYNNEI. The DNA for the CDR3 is TGTGCCAGCAGAGGACAGCCGGGTTTGAACACTGAAGCTTTCTTT. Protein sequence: CASRGQPGLNTEAFF.

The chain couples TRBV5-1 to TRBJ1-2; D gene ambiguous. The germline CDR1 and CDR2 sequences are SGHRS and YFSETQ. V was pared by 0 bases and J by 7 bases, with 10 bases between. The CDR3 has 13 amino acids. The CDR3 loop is CASSLEEGGGYTF. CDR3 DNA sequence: TGCGCCAGCAGCTTGGAAGAAGGCGGTGGCTACACCTTC.

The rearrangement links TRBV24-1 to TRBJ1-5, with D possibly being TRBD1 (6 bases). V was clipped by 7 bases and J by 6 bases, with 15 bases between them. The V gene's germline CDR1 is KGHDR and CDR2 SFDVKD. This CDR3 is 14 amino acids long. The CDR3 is CATSQAGVSQPQHF. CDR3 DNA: TGTGCCACCAGCCAGGCAGGGGTTAGTCAGCCCCAGCATTTT.

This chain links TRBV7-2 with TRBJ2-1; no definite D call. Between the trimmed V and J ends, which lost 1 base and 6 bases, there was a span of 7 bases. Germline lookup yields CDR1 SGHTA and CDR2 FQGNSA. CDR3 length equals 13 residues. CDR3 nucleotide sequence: TGTGCCAGCAGCTTAGGTGCCGGCAATGAGCAGTTCTTC. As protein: CASSLGAGNEQFF.

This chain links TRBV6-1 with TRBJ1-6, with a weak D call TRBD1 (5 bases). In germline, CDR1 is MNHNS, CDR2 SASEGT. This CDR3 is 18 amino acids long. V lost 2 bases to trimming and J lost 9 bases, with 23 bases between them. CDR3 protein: CASSETGTFRFYGSPLHF. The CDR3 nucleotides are TGTGCCAGCAGTGAAACCGGGACTTTTAGATTTTATGGTTCACCCCTCCACTTT.

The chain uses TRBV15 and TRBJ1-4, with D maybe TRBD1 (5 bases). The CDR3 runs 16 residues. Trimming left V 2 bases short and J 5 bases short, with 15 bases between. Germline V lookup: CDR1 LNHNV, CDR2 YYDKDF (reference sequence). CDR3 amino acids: CATSRSPGGSNEKLFF. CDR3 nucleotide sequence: TGTGCCACCAGCAGATCCCCCGGGGGAAGCAATGAAAAACTGTTTTTT.

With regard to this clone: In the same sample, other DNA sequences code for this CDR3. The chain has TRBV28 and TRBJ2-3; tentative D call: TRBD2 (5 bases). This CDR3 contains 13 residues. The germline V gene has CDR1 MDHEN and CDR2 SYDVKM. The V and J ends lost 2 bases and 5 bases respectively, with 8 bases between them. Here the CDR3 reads CASSLAGRDTQYF. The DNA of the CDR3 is TGTGCCAGCAGTTTAGCGGGCAGAGATACGCAGTATTTT.